Listed below are T cell receptor beta chains from one sample, sequenced in a study of cytomegalovirus exposure and HLA in healthy donors. The repertoire was sequenced with immunoSEQ multiplex PCR; TCRdb's copy has only in-frame clones and lacks some. Among about 140,000 clones listed, approximately 67% were seen once. Sample: PBMCs. All receptors derive from a woman aged 60-75 years in good health and CMV-seronegative. Each CDR3 is given without its conserved first and last residue.

TRBV20-1,9,TRBJ2-7,SSGMAYEQY
TRBV18,13,TRBJ2-5,ASSPRPGWGETQY
TRBV18,12,TRBJ2-7,ASSSAGGLYEQY
TRBV7-3,9,TRBJ2-7,ASSFNYEQY
TRBV6-4,10,TRBJ1-2,ASRSWGDGYT
TRBV7-2,15,TRBJ2-4,ASSPPSGRAVGNIQY
TRBV7-8,12,TRBJ2-3,ASSARRLADTQY
TRBV12-5,16,TRBJ2-5,ASGLVRGREGRRETQY
TRBV29-1,11,TRBJ1-2,SVTDRGSYGYT
TRBV29-1,12,TRBJ2-5,SVVMRQAVETQY
TRBV13,14,TRBJ1-5,ASSLGGTGAYQPQH
TRBV19,13,TRBJ1-1,ASSRGQARGTEAF
TRBV6-1,14,TRBJ1-4,ASSESPGTVNEKLF
TRBV5-1,12,TRBJ1-2,ASSLVMGEDGYT
TRBV7-9,13,TRBJ2-1,ASSSGLAGGWEQF
TRBV2,14,TRBJ1-6,ASSRDRVGGNSPLH
TRBV6-5,12,TRBJ1-5,ASRPGGRGQPQH
TRBV19,14,TRBJ1-1,ASSRTTGGASTEAF
TRBV9,13,TRBJ2-2,ASSVEPRGAGELF
TRBV7-2,12,TRBJ1-3,ASSAGTAGNTIY
TRBV18,14,TRBJ2-5,ASSPRTSGGQETQY
TRBV18,12,TRBJ1-2,ASSTRESNYGYT
TRBV14,14,TRBJ2-3,ASSPGLAGGTDTQY
TRBV4-1,15,TRBJ2-1,ASSRPPGQGTYNEQF
TRBV5-3,12,TRBJ1-5,ARTTMSRFQPQH
TRBV5-1,13,TRBJ2-1,ASPLGGVGYNEQF
TRBV5-1,14,TRBJ1-3,ASSLTGTNSGNTIY
TRBV9,14,TRBJ1-2,ASSVGDRGLGYGYT
TRBV10-2,12,TRBJ2-7,ASSESLAGGTIR
TRBV7-2,14,TRBJ2-1,ASSLGPPRSYNEQF
TRBV5-1,12,TRBJ2-5,ASSRDRVQETQY
TRBV29-1,12,TRBJ1-4,SAVGASLGGKLF
TRBV6-5,11,TRBJ2-7,ASRSRGFHEQY
TRBV9,12,TRBJ1-3,ASSVGTGVTTIY
TRBV6-5,12,TRBJ1-2,ASIPGDRGHGYT
TRBV7-2,12,TRBJ2-7,ASSLGTGALQQY
TRBV28,10,TRBJ1-1,ASRNRVGEAF
TRBV5-6,11,TRBJ1-6,ASSLGVASPLH
TRBV7-8,12,TRBJ1-4,ASSLPLGGARLF
TRBV19,13,TRBJ2-1,ASSTGLTTYNEQF
TRBV7-2,13,TRBJ2-7,ASSGGVAGAYEQY
TRBV6-1,15,TRBJ2-5,ASSEFGGGVGGETQY
TRBV28,11,TRBJ2-4,ASDSAGVHIQY
TRBV6-5,12,TRBJ2-1,ASSYSPTLNEQF
TRBV7-2,11,TRBJ2-3,ASSPGDADTQY
TRBV6-5,9,TRBJ1-3,ASSGLGTIY
TRBV11-3,13,TRBJ2-1,ASSLTGTGDNEQF
TRBV2,18,TRBJ2-4,ASSELVAGVSLSAKNIQY
TRBV19,12,TRBJ2-5,ASSLPAGVETQY
TRBV9,11,TRBJ2-5,ASSVGLAETQY
TRBV7-9,10,TRBJ2-5,ASSLLVGTQY
TRBV6-1,12,TRBJ2-7,ASRKTSGSYEQY